This TCR beta chain comes out of a study of blood T cell repertoires in COVID-19. Study-wide context: The analysed material was cDNA or gDNA that came from T cells, B-cell-depleted T cells, or PBMCs.

Seattle cases were enrolled at active infection and followed longitudinally. Losses at the gene ends were 1 base for V and 3 bases for J; bases not matched to a gene: 1. The CDR3 is 16 residues long. In germline, CDR1 is LNHNV, CDR2 YYDKDF (reference sequence). Here immunoSEQ multiplex PCR was the method, and the copy in TCRdb shows in-frame clones only, minus some. The sample holds around 300,000 clones, approximately 93% seen once. The chain uses TRBV15 and TRBJ2-7, with TRBD2 matching 15 bases. The origin of this receptor is a woman in her thirties with COVID-19, enrolled during active disease. Material for sequencing was peripheral blood. The CDR3 sequence: CATSRVGLAGGYEQYF. CDR3 bases: TGTGCCACCAGCAGAGTGGGACTAGCGGGGGGCTACGAGCAGTACTTC.